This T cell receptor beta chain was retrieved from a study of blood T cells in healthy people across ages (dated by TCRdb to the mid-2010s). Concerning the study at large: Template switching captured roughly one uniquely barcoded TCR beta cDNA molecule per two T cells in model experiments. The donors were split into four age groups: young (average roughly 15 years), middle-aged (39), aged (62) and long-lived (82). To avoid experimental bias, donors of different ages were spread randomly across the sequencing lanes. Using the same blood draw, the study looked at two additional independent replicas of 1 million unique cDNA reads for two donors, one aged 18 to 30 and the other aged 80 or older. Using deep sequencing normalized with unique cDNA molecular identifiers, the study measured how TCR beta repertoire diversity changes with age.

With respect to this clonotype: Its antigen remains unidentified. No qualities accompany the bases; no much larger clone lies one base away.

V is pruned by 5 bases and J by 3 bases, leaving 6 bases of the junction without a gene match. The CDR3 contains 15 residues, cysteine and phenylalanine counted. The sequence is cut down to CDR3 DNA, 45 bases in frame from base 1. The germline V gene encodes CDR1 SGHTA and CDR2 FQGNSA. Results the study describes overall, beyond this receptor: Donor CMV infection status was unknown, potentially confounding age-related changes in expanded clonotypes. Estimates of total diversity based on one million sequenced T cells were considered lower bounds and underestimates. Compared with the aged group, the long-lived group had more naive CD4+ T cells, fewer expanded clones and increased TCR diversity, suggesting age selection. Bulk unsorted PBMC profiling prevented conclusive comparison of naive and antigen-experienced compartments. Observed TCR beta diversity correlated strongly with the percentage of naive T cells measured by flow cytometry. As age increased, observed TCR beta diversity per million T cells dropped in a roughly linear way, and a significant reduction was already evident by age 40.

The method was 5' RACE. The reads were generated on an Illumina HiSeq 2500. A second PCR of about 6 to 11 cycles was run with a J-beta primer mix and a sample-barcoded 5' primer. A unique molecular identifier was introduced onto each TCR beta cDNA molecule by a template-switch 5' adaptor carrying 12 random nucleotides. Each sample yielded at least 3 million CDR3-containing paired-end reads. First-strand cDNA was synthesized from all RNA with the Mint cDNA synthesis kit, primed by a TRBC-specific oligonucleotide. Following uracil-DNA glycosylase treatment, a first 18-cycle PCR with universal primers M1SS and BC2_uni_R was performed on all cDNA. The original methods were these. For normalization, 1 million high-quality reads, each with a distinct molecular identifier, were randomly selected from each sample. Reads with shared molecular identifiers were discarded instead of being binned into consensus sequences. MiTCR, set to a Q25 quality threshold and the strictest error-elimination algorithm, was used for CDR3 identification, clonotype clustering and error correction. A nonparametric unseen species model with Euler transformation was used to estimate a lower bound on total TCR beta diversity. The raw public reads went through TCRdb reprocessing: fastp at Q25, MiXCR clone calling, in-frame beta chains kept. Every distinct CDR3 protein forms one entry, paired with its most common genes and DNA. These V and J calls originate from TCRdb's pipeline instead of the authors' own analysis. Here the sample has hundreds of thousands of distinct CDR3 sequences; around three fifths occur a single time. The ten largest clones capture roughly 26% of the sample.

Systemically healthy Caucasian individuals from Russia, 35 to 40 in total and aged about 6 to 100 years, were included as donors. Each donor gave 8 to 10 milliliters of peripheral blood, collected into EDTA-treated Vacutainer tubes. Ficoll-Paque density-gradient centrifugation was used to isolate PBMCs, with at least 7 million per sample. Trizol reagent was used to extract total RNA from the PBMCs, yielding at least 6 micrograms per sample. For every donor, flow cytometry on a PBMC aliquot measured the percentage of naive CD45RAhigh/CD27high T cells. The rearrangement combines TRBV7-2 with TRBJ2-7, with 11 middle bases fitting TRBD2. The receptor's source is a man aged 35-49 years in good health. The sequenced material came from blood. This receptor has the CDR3 CASSATGTSGYEQYF. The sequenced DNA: TGTGCCAGCAGCGCAACCGGGACTAGCGGCTACGAGCAGTACTTC.